These T cell receptor beta chains were read from a single sample in a study of T cell clones after liver transplantation. The table came from immunoSEQ multiplex PCR; TCRdb's copy has only in-frame clones and leaves some out. The sample yields about 99,000 clones, about 86% seen once. Sequencing was performed on CD4+ T cells from blood, taken approximately 43 months after liver transplant. The receptors were sampled from a human patient who received a liver transplant. Some T cells may possibly be graft donor cells. Each CDR3 is given without its conserved first and last residue. Each record gives: CDR3 protein, V gene, J gene, D gene. The D gene is left open where the match is weak.

CDR3: ASSLTTGPNTEAF; V: TRBV18; J: TRBJ1-1; D: -
CDR3: ASSSQVSEETQY; V: TRBV5-1; J: TRBJ2-5; D: -
CDR3: ASSPDRWEKLF; V: TRBV28; J: TRBJ1-4; D: -
CDR3: ASSQVQGANEKLF; V: TRBV18; J: TRBJ1-4; D: TRBD1
CDR3: ASSLSLNEKLF; V: TRBV5-1; J: TRBJ1-4; D: -
CDR3: ASSYSARTDTEAF; V: TRBV6-6; J: TRBJ1-1; D: -
CDR3: ASSETIVSQPQH; V: TRBV6-1; J: TRBJ1-5; D: -
CDR3: ASSLMGGGNQPQH; V: TRBV7-8; J: TRBJ1-5; D: -
CDR3: AISAPRRANEQY; V: TRBV10-3; J: TRBJ2-7; D: -
CDR3: ASSQDTFMAAGSGNTIY; V: TRBV4-1; J: TRBJ1-3; D: -
CDR3: ASQGHLVGLLEQY; V: TRBV5-5; J: TRBJ2-7; D: -
CDR3: ASSWGQGANTGELF; V: TRBV7-7; J: TRBJ2-2; D: TRBD1
CDR3: ASSRGRTDTQY; V: TRBV27; J: TRBJ2-3; D: TRBD1
CDR3: ASKSWGSNTEAF; V: TRBV19; J: TRBJ1-1; D: -
CDR3: ASSPKGTGELF; V: TRBV6-5; J: TRBJ2-2; D: -
CDR3: ASSFAKLGGETQY; V: TRBV5-1; J: TRBJ2-5; D: -
CDR3: ASSPTSGNSYEQY; V: TRBV11-2; J: TRBJ2-7; D: TRBD2
CDR3: ASRGQVVRAGELF; V: TRBV6-1; J: TRBJ2-2; D: TRBD1
CDR3: ASSGEGGPLRVNTEAF; V: TRBV28; J: TRBJ1-1; D: TRBD1
CDR3: ASSSPGQSNGYT; V: TRBV4-2; J: TRBJ1-2; D: TRBD1
CDR3: ATTLGGDTEAF; V: TRBV15; J: TRBJ1-1; D: -
CDR3: ASSVGLMGVMNTEAF; V: TRBV9; J: TRBJ1-1; D: -
CDR3: AIDGGPTQNTYEQY; V: TRBV10-3; J: TRBJ2-7; D: -
CDR3: ASSRQGPNLQETQY; V: TRBV2; J: TRBJ2-5; D: TRBD1
CDR3: ASSVGGTGPQETQY; V: TRBV9; J: TRBJ2-5; D: TRBD1
CDR3: ASSVRGLWGTGELF; V: TRBV9; J: TRBJ2-2; D: -